The 8 T cell receptor beta chains below were found in one sample sequenced in a study of T cell responses to AZD1222 COVID-19 vaccine. The protocol was immunoSEQ multiplex PCR, while the TCRdb copy is restricted to in-frame clones and leaves out a portion. The data show around 130,000 clones, around 89% seen once. The material sequenced was peripheral blood, taken 28 days after the second AZD1222 dose. The receptors stem from an adult who received the AZD1222 COVID-19 vaccine.

The chain recombines TRBV5-8 with TRBJ2-3; 11 nucleotides align to TRBD2. V was clipped by 0 bases and J by 0 bases; unmatched bases: 6. The germline gives CDR1 SGHTS, CDR2 YDEGEE. The CDR3 has 18 residues. Here the CDR3 reads CASSLATSSGGSTDTQYF. In DNA form, the CDR3 reads TGTGCCAGCAGCTTGGCTACGTCTAGCGGGGGGAGCACAGATACGCAGTATTTT. The entire variable domain, with the rest obtained from reference TRBV5-8 and TRBJ2-3, is as follows: EAGVTQSPTHLIKTRGQQATLRCSPISGHTSVYWYQQALGLGLQFLLWYDEGEERNRGNFPPRFSGRQFPNYSSELNVNALELEDSALYLCASSLATSSGGSTDTQYFGPGTRLTVL.

The CDR3 DNA follows: TGCGCCAGCAGCCAGGGGACTACCTACGAGCAGTACTTC. This sequence encodes CASSQGTTYEQYF. This chain links TRBV4-1 with TRBJ2-7; 7 positions match TRBD2. Trimming took 3 bases from V and 2 from J; bases not matched to a gene: 1. Germline assignment: CDR1 MGHRA and CDR2 YSYEKL. This CDR3 has 13 residues.

V and J are TRBV6-2 or TRBV6-3 and TRBJ2-1; 14 bases align to TRBD2. CDR3 length: 14 residues. V shed 6 bases, J shed 16 bases, and the junction held 11 bases outside the gene matches. The germline gives CDR1 MNHEY, CDR2 SVGEGT. As DNA, the CDR3 is TGTGCCAGCAGCGAAAGACTAGCGGGGGGGCATGGATTCTTC. Its translation is CASSERLAGGHGFF.

The chain recombines TRBV20-1 with TRBJ1-4, with D possibly being TRBD1 (5 bases). The length of the CDR3 is 13 residues. Trimming shortened V by 3 bases and J by 4 bases, and 9 bases separated the two germline ends. The germline CDR1 and CDR2 sequences are DFQATT and SNEGSKA (reference sequence). The CDR3 spells CSASPGHNEKLFF. For the CDR3, the DNA is TGCAGTGCTAGTCCAGGACATAATGAAAAACTGTTTTTT.

V gene TRBV28 combines with J gene TRBJ1-5; TRBD1 agrees at 7 bases. Germline CDR1 is MDHEN and CDR2 is SYDVKM. The CDR3 is made up of 15 amino acids. The J segment lost 4 bases and the V segment lost 2 bases, leaving 5 bases of the junction unmatched. This CDR3 reads CASSLKGALNQPQHF. CDR3 bases: TGTGCCAGCAGTTTAAAGGGGGCGCTGAATCAGCCCCAGCATTTT.

Written as DNA, the CDR3 is TGTGCCAGCAGCCAATACCGTGGACAGACGAACACTGAAGCTTTCTTT. Its translation: CASSQYRGQTNTEAFF. J is TRBJ1-1 and V is TRBV14; TRBD1 is a possible D gene (6 bases). Trimming pared 2 bases from V and 1 base from J, leaving 14 bases between. CDR3 size: 16 residues. Per germline, CDR1 SGHDN and CDR2 FVKESK.

This chain connects TRBV10-3 to TRBJ1-1; 10 nucleotides match TRBD1. The CDR3 covers 13 residues. The germline CDR1 and CDR2 sequences are ENHRY and SYGVKD. Losses at the gene ends were 10 bases for V and 3 bases for J; bases not matched to a gene: 5. In nucleotides, the CDR3 is TGTGCCACCCAAGGGACAGGGGACACTGAAGCTTTCTTT. Its protein product is CATQGTGDTEAFF.

The genes are TRBV6-5 and TRBJ2-3, with D possibly matching TRBD2 (6 bases). The CDR3 runs to 14 residues. The germline V gene encodes CDR1 MNHEY and CDR2 SVGAGI. Trimming removed 4 bases at V and 3 bases at J, with 11 bases between. The CDR3 DNA is TGTGCCAGCAGTTTCGGGACTCTTACAGATACGCAGTATTTT. Translating it yields CASSFGTLTDTQYF.